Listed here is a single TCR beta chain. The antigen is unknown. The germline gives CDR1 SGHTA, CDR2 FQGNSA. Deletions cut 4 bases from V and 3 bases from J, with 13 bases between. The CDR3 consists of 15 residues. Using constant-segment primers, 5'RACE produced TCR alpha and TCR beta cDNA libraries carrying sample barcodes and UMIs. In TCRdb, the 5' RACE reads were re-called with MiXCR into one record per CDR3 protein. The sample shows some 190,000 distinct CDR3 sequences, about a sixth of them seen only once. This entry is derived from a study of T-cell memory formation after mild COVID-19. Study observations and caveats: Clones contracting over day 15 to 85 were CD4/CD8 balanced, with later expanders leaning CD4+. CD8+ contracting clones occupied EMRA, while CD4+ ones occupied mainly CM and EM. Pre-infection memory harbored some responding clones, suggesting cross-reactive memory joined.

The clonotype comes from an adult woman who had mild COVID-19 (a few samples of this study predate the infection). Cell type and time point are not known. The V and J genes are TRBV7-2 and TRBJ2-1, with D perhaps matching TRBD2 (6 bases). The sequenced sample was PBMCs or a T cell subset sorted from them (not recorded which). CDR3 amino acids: CASSSWRESYNEQFF. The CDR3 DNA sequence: TGTGCCAGCAGCTCCTGGAGGGAAAGCTACAATGAGCAGTTCTTC.